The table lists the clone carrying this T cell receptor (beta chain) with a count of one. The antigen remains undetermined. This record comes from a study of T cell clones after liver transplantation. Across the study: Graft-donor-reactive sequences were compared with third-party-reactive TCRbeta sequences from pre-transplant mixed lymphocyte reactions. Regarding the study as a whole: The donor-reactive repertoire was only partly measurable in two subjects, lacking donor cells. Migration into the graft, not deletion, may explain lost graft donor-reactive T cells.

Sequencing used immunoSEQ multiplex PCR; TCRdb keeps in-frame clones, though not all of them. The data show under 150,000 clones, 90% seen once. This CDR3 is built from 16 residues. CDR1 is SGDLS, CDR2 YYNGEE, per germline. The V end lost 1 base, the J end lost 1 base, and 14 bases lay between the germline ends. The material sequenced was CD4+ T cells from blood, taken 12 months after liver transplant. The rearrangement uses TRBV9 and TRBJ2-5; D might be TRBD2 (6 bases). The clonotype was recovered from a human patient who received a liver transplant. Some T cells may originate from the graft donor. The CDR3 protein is CASSVSAGTVQETQYF. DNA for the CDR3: TGTGCCAGCAGCGTATCGGCGGGAACTGTCCAAGAGACCCAGTACTTC.